This T cell receptor (beta chain) was found in a study of T cell repertoires in cytomegalovirus infection. Study-level information: Recently described HLA-C-restricted plus well-studied HLA-B-restricted CMV epitopes were used. Broader study findings: Dominant in the ex vivo response were TCR beta clonotypes restricted by HLA-C and specific for CMV.

This clonotype came up a few times. The antigen remains unidentified. The CDR3 sequence is 14 residues long. Germline assignment: CDR1 SGHVS and CDR2 FNYEAQ. The junction had 9 bases not matched to a gene; V was cut back by 10 bases and J by 0 bases. One entry per CDR3 protein, called by TCRdb with MiXCR from the reads. Among some 940,000 distinct CDR3 sequences, roughly 30% were seen once, and the ten largest hold roughly 13%. The clonotype originates from a human donor in good health (CMV status not recorded). Some clones in this sample may be carry-over from other donors' samples. The gene calls are TRBV7-6 and TRBJ2-7, with TRBD2 matching 7 bases. The source material was cultured CD8+ T cells from PBMCs, sampled from culture after CMV antigen stimulation. CDR3 nucleotide sequence: TGTGCCACCGCAGAAGCGGGGAGCTCCTACGAGCAGTACTTC. It yields the protein CATAEAGSSYEQYF.